These T cell receptor beta chains were read from a single sample in a study of shared clonotypes between healthy human individuals. Profiled with immunoSEQ multiplex PCR; TCRdb holds only in-frame clones, not every one. The repertoire holds approximately 2.4 million clones, with approximately 96% as singletons. Material for sequencing was naive CD4+ T cells sorted from blood. The receptors were gathered from a man younger than 35 in good health. CDR3s include the opening cysteine and the closing phenylalanine or tryptophan. A D gene is named only where the DNA matches it firmly. The size field is filled for only some rows; it gives once, few, many or a size class.

j_call clone_size v_call d_call cdr3_aa cdr3_nt
TRBJ2-5 - TRBV28 TRBD2 CASSQLGLAETQYF TGTGCCAGCAGTCAATTGGGACTAGCTGAGACCCAGTACTTC
TRBJ2-2 - TRBV6-1 TRBD2 CASSAKLEGTSGLITGELFF TGTGCCAGCAGTGCTAAATTGGAGGGGACTAGCGGACTCATCACCGGGGAGCTGTTTTTT
TRBJ1-2 - TRBV5-1 TRBD1 CASSLGGTGVNYGYTF TGCGCCAGCAGCTTAGGAGGGACAGGGGTCAACTATGGCTACACCTTC
TRBJ1-1 - TRBV30 - CAWSVEIRVNTEAFF TGTGCCTGGAGTGTGGAGATCCGAGTGAACACTGAAGCTTTCTTT
TRBJ2-2 - TRBV5-1 TRBD2 CASSLLAGGPSNTGELFF TGCGCCAGCAGCTTGCTGGCGGGGGGGCCGTCGAACACCGGGGAGCTGTTTTTT
TRBJ1-1 - TRBV2 - CASSEVEETEAFF TGTGCCAGCAGTGAAGTGGAGGAGACTGAAGCTTTCTTT
TRBJ1-2 - TRBV30 - CAWSRAPDNYGYTF TGTGCCTGGAGTAGGGCGCCCGATAACTATGGCTACACCTTC
TRBJ1-1 - TRBV27 - CASSFKGPGVTEAFF TGTGCCAGCAGTTTCAAGGGCCCGGGCGTCACTGAAGCTTTCTTT
TRBJ2-2 - TRBV4-3 TRBD1 CASSQDRGLGELFF TGCGCCAGCAGCCAGGACAGGGGGCTCGGGGAGCTGTTTTTT
TRBJ2-1 - TRBV7-9 - CASSPKTTYNEQFF TGTGCCAGCAGCCCTAAGACCACCTACAATGAGCAGTTCTTC
TRBJ2-7 - TRBV7-2 TRBD1 CASSLGQGTAFYEQYF TGTGCCAGCAGCTTAGGACAGGGGACCGCCTTCTACGAGCAGTACTTC
TRBJ2-1 - TRBV19 TRBD1 CASSAGQGQGEQFF TGTGCCAGTAGTGCTGGACAGGGCCAGGGTGAGCAGTTCTTC
TRBJ2-1 - TRBV10-3 - CAITQNRGGGEQFF TGTGCCATCACCCAAAACAGGGGCGGGGGTGAGCAGTTCTTC
TRBJ2-7 - TRBV2 - CASRELGGSSYEQYF TGTGCCAGCAGGGAGTTAGGGGGGTCCTCCTACGAGCAGTACTTC
TRBJ2-7 - TRBV6-1 TRBD2 CATQRTSGSYEQYF TGTGCCACCCAAAGGACTAGCGGGTCCTACGAGCAGTACTTC
TRBJ2-7 - TRBV9 - CASSVGGSPIYEQYF TGTGCCAGCAGCGTTGGGGGGTCACCGATCTACGAGCAGTACTTC
TRBJ1-2 - TRBV30 - CAWSVLTYGYTF TGTGCCTGGAGTGTCTTGACCTATGGCTACACCTTC
TRBJ1-2 - TRBV6-6 - CASSYPTGEVPGYTF TGTGCCAGCAGTTACCCGACCGGGGAGGTCCCTGGCTACACCTTC
TRBJ2-7 - TRBV9 - CASSSGDSPGEQYF TGTGCCAGCAGCTCAGGGGACTCGCCAGGCGAGCAGTACTTC
TRBJ2-7 - TRBV27 TRBD2 CASSLFGGRAATLAYEQYF TGTGCCAGCAGTTTATTCGGCGGGAGGGCCGCCACTTTAGCCTACGAGCAGTACTTC
TRBJ2-7 - TRBV19 - CASSPQGLLIYEQYF TGTGCCAGTTCCCCCCAGGGACTGCTTATCTACGAGCAGTACTTC
TRBJ1-2 - TRBV7-8 TRBD1 CASSSDRTNYGYTF TGTGCCAGCAGCTCGGACAGGACTAACTATGGCTACACCTTC
TRBJ1-4 - TRBV4-1 TRBD1 CASSQVKGADEKLFF TGCGCCAGCAGCCAAGTTAAGGGGGCAGATGAAAAACTGTTTTTT
TRBJ1-2 once TRBV19 - CASSTPHRTLYGYTF TGTGCCAGTAGTACCCCCCACAGGACCCTCTATGGCTACACCTTC
TRBJ2-3 - TRBV2 TRBD2 CASKSPKERGKDTQYF TGTGCCAGCAAATCCCCCAAGGAGCGGGGGAAAGATACGCAGTATTTT
TRBJ2-7 - TRBV2 TRBD2 CASRDSGREYEQYF TGTGCCAGCAGGGACAGCGGGAGGGAATACGAGCAGTACTTC
TRBJ2-3 - TRBV5-1 TRBD1 CASRLQGVGTDTQYF TGCGCCAGCAGATTACAGGGGGTTGGCACAGATACGCAGTATTTT
TRBJ1-4 - TRBV6-1 - CASSDPKVEKLFF TGTGCCAGCAGTGACCCGAAGGTTGAAAAACTGTTTTTT
TRBJ2-5 once TRBV7-2 - CASSTGTVVLETQYF TGTGCCAGCAGCACCGGGACGGTGGTCCTAGAGACCCAGTACTTC
TRBJ1-1 - TRBV5-1 - CASSLRRGTEAFF TGCGCCAGCAGCTTGAGGAGGGGAACTGAAGCTTTCTTT
TRBJ2-3 - TRBV30 - CAWSVQGGTLSTDTQYF TGTGCCTGGAGTGTACAGGGAGGAACCCTTTCCACAGATACGCAGTATTTT
TRBJ2-2 once TRBV6-5 - CASSRSTGELFF TGTGCCAGCTCTAGGAGTACCGGGGAGCTGTTTTTT
TRBJ2-7 - TRBV6-5 TRBD2 CASSYSGTSGFYEQYF TGTGCCAGCAGTTATAGTGGGACTAGCGGATTCTACGAGCAGTACTTC
TRBJ2-1 - TRBV6-1 - CASSEMGLNTNEQFF TGTGCCAGCAGTGAAATGGGACTTAATACGAATGAGCAGTTCTTC
TRBJ2-7 once TRBV5-4 - CASSFDWAYEQYF TGTGCCAGCAGCTTTGACTGGGCCTACGAGCAGTACTTC
TRBJ2-7 - TRBV27 TRBD1 CASSLVPTGNNEQYF TGTGCCAGCAGTTTAGTACCGACAGGGAATAACGAGCAGTACTTC
TRBJ2-7 - TRBV11-3 - CASSLDGEGRYEQYF TGTGCCAGCAGCTTAGACGGTGAGGGGCGTTACGAGCAGTACTTC
TRBJ1-4 - TRBV7-6 TRBD1 CASSLGTGLNEKLFF TGTGCCAGCAGCTTAGGGACAGGGCTTAATGAAAAACTGTTTTTT
TRBJ1-4 once TRBV19 TRBD1 CASSPDRGRTNEKLFF TGTGCCAGTAGCCCTGACAGGGGGCGAACTAATGAAAAACTGTTTTTT
TRBJ1-2 - TRBV27 - CASSRDRTNRSGYTF TGTGCCAGCAGTCGGGACCGAACCAACCGAAGTGGCTACACCTTC
TRBJ2-7 - TRBV5-1 - CASSFERFYEQYF TGCGCCAGCAGCTTCGAACGGTTCTACGAGCAGTACTTC
TRBJ2-2 - TRBV28 - CASRGMGFGELFF TGTGCCAGCAGAGGAATGGGATTCGGGGAGCTGTTTTTT
TRBJ2-3 - TRBV4-1 TRBD1 CASSPWTGNFADTQYF TGCGCCAGCAGCCCGTGGACAGGGAATTTCGCAGATACGCAGTATTTT
TRBJ2-2 - TRBV18 TRBD1 CASSPLQGWTGELFF TGTGCCAGCTCACCTTTACAGGGGTGGACCGGGGAGCTGTTTTTT
TRBJ1-1 - TRBV30 TRBD1 CAWSVRTGGIFNTEAFF TGTGCCTGGAGTGTACGGACAGGGGGCATCTTTAACACTGAAGCTTTCTTT
TRBJ2-7 - TRBV29-1 - CSVGRGYSEQYF TGCAGCGTGGGACGGGGCTACAGCGAGCAGTACTTC
TRBJ1-1 - TRBV7-9 - CASSSSPNTEAFF TGTGCCAGCAGCTCGAGTCCGAACACTGAAGCTTTCTTT
TRBJ1-1 once TRBV12-5 TRBD1 CASGARTGTYTEAFF TGTGCTAGTGGTGCGAGGACAGGGACTTACACTGAAGCTTTCTTT
TRBJ2-1 - TRBV9 - CASSVSLEGNNEQFF TGTGCCAGCAGCGTAAGTCTAGAGGGGAACAATGAGCAGTTCTTC
TRBJ1-2 - TRBV7-2 TRBD1 CASSSQGAGGYTF TGTGCCAGCAGCTCCCAGGGGGCGGGTGGCTACACCTTC
TRBJ2-2 - TRBV30 - CAWRVMVTGELFF TGTGCCTGGAGGGTTATGGTAACCGGGGAGCTGTTTTTT
TRBJ2-1 - TRBV29-1 - CSVEGAGSLLRNEQFF TGCAGCGTTGAAGGAGCCGGGAGCCTGCTGCGGAATGAGCAGTTCTTC
TRBJ2-7 once TRBV30 - CAWSFYLYEQYF TGTGCCTGGAGTTTCTACCTCTACGAGCAGTACTTC